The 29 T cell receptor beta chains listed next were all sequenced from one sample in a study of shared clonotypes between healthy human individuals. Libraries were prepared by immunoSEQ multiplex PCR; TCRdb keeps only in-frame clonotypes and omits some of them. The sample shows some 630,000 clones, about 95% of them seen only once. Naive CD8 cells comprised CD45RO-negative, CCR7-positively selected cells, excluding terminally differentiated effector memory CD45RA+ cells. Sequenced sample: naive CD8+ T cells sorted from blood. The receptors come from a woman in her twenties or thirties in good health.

CDR3 region: CASSSQLFMNTEAFF. The DNA for the CDR3 is TGTGCCAGCAGTTCCCAGTTATTCATGAACACTGAAGCTTTCTTT. The chain is built from TRBV6-5 and TRBJ1-1, with D uncertain. This CDR3 contains 15 residues. Germline V gene lookup returns CDR1 MNHEY and CDR2 SVGAGI. Trimming shortened V by 4 bases and J by 0 bases, and 12 bases separated the two germline ends.

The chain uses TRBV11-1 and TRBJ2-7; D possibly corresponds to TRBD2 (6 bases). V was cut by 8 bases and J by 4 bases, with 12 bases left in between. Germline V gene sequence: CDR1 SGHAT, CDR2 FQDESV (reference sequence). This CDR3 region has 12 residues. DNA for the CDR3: TGTGCCAGCGGGGGGACGGGGTACGAGCAGTACTTC. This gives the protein CASGGTGYEQYF.

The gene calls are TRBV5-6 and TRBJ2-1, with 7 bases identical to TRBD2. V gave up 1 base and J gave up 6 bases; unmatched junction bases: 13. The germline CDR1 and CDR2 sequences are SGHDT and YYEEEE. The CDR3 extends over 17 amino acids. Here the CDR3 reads CASSLFKLASGFNEQFF. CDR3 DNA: TGTGCCAGCAGCTTGTTTAAATTGGCTAGCGGATTCAATGAGCAGTTCTTC. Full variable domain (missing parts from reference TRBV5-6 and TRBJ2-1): DAGVTQSPTHLIKTRGQQVTLRCSPKSGHDTVSWYQQALGQGPQFIFQYYEEEERQRGNFPDRFSGHQFPNYSSELNVNALLLGDSALYLCASSLFKLASGFNEQFFGPGTRLTVL.

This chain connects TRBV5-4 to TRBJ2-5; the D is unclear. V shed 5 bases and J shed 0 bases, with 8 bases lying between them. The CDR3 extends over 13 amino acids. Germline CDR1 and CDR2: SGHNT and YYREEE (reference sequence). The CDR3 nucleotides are TGTGCCAGCAGTTCAGAGGACCAAGAGACCCAGTACTTC. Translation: CASSSEDQETQYF.

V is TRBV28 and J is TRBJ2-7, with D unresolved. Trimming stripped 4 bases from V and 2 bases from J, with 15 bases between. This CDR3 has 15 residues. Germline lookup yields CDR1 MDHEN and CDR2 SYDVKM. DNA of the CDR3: TGTGCCAGCAGTTCAAGTTTTGACGGTACCTACGAGCAGTACTTC. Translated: CASSSSFDGTYEQYF.

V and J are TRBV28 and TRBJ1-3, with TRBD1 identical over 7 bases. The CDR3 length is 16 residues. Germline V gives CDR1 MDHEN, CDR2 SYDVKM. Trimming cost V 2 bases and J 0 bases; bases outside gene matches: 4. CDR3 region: CASSLGTDSSGNTIYF. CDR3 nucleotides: TGTGCCAGCAGTTTAGGGACAGATAGCTCTGGAAACACCATATATTTT.

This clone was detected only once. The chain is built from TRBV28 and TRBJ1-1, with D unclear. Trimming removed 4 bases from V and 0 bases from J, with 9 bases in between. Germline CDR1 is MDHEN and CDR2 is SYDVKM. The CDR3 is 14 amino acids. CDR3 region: CASSWLYVNTEAFF. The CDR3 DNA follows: TGTGCCAGCAGTTGGCTGTACGTGAACACTGAAGCTTTCTTT. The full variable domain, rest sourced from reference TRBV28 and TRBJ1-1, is DVKVTQSSRYLVKRTGEKVFLECVQDMDHENMFWYRQDPGLGLRLIYFSYDVKMKEKGDIPEGYSVSREKKERFSLILESASTNQTSMYLCASSWLYVNTEAFFGQGTRLTVV.

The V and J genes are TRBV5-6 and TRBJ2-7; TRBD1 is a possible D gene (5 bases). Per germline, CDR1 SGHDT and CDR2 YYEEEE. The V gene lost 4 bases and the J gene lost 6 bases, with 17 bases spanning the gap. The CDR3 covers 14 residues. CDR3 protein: CASSLGHTIREQYF. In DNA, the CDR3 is TGTGCCAGCAGCCTAGGACATACAATACGCGAGCAGTACTTC. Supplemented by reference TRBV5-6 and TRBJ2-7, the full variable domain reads DAGVTQSPTHLIKTRGQQVTLRCSPKSGHDTVSWYQQALGQGPQFIFQYYEEEERQRGNFPDRFSGHQFPNYSSELNVNALLLGDSALYLCASSLGHTIREQYFGPGTRLTVT.

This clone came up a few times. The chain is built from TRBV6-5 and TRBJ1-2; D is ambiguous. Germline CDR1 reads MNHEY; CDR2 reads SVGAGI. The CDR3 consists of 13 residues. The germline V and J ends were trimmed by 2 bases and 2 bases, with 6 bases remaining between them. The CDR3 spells CASSYVKNYGYTF. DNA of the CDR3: TGTGCCAGCAGTTACGTCAAGAACTATGGCTACACCTTC.

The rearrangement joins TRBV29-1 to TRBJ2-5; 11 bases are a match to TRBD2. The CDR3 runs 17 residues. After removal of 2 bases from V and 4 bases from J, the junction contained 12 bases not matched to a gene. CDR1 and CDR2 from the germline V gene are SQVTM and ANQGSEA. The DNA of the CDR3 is TGCAGCGTTGAAAAACATATTAGCGGGAGGGCCCTAGAGACCCAGTACTTC. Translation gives CSVEKHISGRALETQYF.

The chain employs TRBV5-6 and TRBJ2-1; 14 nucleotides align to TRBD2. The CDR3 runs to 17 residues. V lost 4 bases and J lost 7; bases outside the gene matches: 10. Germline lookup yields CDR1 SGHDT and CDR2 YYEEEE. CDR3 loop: CASSPRLAGGPGNEQFF. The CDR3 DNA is TGTGCCAGCAGCCCTCGACTAGCGGGAGGGCCAGGGAATGAGCAGTTCTTC.

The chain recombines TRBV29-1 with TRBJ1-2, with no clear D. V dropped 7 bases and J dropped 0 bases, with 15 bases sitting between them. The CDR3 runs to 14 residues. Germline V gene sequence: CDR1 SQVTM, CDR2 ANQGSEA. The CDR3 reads CSADTRTTNYGYTF. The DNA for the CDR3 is TGCAGCGCAGATACCCGGACTACTAACTATGGCTACACCTTC.

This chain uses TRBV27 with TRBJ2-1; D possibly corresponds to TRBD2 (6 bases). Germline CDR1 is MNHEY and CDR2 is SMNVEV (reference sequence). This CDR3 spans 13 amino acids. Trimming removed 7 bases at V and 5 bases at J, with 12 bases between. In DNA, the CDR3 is TGTGCCAGCACCCTAGCGTTGAACAATGAGCAGTTCTTC. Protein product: CASTLALNNEQFF.

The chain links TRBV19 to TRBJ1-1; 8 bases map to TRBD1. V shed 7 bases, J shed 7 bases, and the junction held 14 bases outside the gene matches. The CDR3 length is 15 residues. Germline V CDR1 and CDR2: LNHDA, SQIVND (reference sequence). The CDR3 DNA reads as TGTGCCAGTAATCGGCCAGGGGGCGTTTTGGTTGAAGCTTTCTTT. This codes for CASNRPGGVLVEAFF.

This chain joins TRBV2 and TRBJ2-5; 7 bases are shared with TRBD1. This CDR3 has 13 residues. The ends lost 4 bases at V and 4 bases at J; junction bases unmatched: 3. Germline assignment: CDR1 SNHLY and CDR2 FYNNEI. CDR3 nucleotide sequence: TGTGCCAGCAGTGGGACAGGCGGAGAGACCCAGTACTTC. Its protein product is CASSGTGGETQYF.

The CDR3 protein is CASSGPSGRAREQYF. As DNA, the CDR3 is TGCGCCAGCAGTGGACCTAGCGGGAGGGCGCGGGAGCAGTACTTC. This chain joins TRBV10-2 and TRBJ2-7; 12 bases fit TRBD2. The CDR3 contains 15 residues. The V gene's germline CDR1 is WSHSY and CDR2 SAAADI. V shed 4 bases, J shed 7 bases, and the junction held 8 bases outside the gene matches.

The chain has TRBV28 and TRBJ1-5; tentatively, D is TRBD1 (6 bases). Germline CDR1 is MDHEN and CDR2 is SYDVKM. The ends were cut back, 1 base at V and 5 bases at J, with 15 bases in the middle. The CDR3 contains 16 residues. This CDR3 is CASSLYHRESDQPQHF. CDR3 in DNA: TGTGCCAGCAGTTTATATCACAGGGAATCGGATCAGCCCCAGCATTTT.

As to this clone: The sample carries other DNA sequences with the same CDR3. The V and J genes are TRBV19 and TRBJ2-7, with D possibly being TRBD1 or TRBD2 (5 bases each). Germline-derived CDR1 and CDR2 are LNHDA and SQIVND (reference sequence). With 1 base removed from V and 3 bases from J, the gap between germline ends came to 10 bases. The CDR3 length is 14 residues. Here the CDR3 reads CASSIAGPSYEQYF. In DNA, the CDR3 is TGTGCCAGTAGTATAGCGGGGCCGAGCTACGAGCAGTACTTC.

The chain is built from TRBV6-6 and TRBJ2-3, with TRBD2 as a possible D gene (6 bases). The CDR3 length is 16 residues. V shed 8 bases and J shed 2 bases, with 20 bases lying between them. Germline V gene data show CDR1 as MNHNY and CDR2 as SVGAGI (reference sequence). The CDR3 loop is CASSFTRRDDTDTQYF. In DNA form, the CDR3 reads TGTGCCAGCTCCTTTACTAGGCGGGACGACACAGATACGCAGTATTTT.

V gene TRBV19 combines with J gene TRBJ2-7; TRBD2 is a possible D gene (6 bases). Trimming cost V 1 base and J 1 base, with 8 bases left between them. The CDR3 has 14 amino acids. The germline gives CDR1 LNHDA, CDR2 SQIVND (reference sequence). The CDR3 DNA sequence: TGTGCCAGTAGTATAGGCGGGGTGTCCTACGAGCAGTACTTC. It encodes CASSIGGVSYEQYF.

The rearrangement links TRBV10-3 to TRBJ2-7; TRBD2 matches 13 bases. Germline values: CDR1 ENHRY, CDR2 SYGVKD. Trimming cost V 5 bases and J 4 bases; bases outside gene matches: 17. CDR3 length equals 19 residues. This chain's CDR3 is CAISLRGRAVLAGGYEQYF. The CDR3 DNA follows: TGTGCCATCAGTCTCAGAGGGAGGGCGGTACTAGCGGGAGGGTACGAGCAGTACTTC.

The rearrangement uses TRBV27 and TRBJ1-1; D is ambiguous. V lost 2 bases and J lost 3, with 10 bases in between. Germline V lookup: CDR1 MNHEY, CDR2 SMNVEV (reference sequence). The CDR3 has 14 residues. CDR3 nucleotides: TGTGCCAGCAGTTTACTCGGGTTAGACACTGAAGCTTTCTTT. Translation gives CASSLLGLDTEAFF.

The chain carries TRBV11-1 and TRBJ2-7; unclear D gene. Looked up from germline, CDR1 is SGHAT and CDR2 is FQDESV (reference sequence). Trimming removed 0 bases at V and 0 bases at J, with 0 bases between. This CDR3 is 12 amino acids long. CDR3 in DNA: TGTGCCAGCAGCTTAGCCTCCTACGAGCAGTACTTC. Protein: CASSLASYEQYF.

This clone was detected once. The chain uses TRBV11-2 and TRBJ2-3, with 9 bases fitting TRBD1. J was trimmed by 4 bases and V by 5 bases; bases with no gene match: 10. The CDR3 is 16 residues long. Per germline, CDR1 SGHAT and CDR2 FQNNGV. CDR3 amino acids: CASSPGTGRGADTQYF. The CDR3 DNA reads TGTGCCAGCAGCCCTGGGACAGGGAGAGGTGCAGATACGCAGTATTTT.

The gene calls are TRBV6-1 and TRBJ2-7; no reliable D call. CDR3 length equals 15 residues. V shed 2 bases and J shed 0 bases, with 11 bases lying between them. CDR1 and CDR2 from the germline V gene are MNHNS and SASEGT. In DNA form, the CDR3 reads TGTGCCAGCAGTGAACCGACGACACGCTCCTACGAGCAGTACTTC. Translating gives CASSEPTTRSYEQYF.

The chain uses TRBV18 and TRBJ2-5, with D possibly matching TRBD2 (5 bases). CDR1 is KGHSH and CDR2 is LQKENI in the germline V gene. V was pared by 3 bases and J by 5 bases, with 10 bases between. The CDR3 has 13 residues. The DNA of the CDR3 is TGTGCCAGCTCACCTCCGGAGGATGAGACCCAGTACTTC. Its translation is CASSPPEDETQYF.

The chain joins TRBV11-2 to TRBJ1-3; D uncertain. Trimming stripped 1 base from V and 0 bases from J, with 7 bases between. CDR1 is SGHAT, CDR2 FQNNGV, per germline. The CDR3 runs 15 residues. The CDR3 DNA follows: TGTGCCAGCAGCTTAGGGGTAGCCTCTGGAAACACCATATATTTT. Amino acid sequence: CASSLGVASGNTIYF.

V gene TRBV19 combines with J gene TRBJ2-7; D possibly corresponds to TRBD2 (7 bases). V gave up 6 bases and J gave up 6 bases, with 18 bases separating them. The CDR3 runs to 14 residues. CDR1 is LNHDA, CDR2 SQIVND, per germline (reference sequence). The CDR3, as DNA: TGTGCCAGTAGATCCGAGGGGGGGCAAGGCGAGCAGTACTTC. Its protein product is CASRSEGGQGEQYF.

Here the CDR3 reads CASSPSLGTEAFF. CDR3 DNA sequence: TGTGCCAGCAGCCCTTCACTGGGGACTGAAGCTTTCTTT. The chain carries TRBV9 and TRBJ1-1; D gene uncertain. Germline values: CDR1 SGDLS, CDR2 YYNGEE. Trimming cost V 4 bases and J 5 bases, with 12 bases left between them. The length of the CDR3 is 13 residues.